This TCR beta chain was obtained from a study of T cell repertoires in cytomegalovirus infection. Study-level results: It was HLA-C-restricted CMV-specific TCR beta clonotypes that dominated the response ex vivo.

Worth noting for this clonotype: Its antigen remains unknown.

The CDR3 is made up of 17 amino acids. V lost 1 base, J lost 3 bases, and 18 bases lay in between. Looked up from germline, CDR1 is MNHEY and CDR2 is SMNVEV (reference sequence). MiXCR was run by TCRdb on the reads, yielding one entry per CDR3 protein. The sample gives approximately 990,000 distinct CDR3 sequences, more than 25% of which show up once; over 11% is in the top ten. This specimen was cultured CD8+ T cells from PBMCs, taken from culture after CMV antigen stimulation. The V gene is TRBV27, the J gene TRBJ1-2; D remains ambiguous. This clonotype was sampled from a human donor in good health (CMV status not recorded). Some clones in this sample may be carry-over from other donors' samples. The CDR3 spells CASSLWAGRLKDYGYTF. The CDR3 nucleotides read TGTGCCAGCAGTTTATGGGCTGGCAGACTAAAAGACTATGGCTACACCTTC.